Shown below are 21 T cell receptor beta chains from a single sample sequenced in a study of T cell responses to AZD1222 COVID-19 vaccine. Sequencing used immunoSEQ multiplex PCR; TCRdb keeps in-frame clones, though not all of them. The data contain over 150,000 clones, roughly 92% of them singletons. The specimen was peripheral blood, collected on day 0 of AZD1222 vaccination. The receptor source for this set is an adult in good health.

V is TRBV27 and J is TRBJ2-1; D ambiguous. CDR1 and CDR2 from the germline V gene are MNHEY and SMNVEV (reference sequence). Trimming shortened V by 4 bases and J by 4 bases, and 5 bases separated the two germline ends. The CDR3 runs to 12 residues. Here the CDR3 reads CASSSNYNEQFF. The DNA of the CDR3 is TGTGCCAGCAGTTCGAATTACAATGAGCAGTTCTTC.

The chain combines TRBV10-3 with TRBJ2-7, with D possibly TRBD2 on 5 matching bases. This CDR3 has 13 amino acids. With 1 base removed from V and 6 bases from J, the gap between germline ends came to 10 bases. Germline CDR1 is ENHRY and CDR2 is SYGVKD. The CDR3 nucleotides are TGTGCCATCAGTGAGTTGCGGGCCGGCGAGCAGTACGTC. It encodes CAISELRAGEQYV.

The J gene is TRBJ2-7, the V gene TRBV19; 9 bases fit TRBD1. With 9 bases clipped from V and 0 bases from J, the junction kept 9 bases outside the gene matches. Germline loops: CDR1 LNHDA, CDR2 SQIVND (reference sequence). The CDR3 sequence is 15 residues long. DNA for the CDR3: TGTGCCAGAAAAACGGGACAGGGCAACTCCTACGAGCAGTACTTC. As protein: CARKTGQGNSYEQYF.

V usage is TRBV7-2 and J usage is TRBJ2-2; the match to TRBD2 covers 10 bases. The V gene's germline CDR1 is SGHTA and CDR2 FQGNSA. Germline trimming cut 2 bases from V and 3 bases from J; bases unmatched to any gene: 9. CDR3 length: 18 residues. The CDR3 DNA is TGTGCCAGCAGCTTAAGGTCTAGCGGGAGATTATACACCGGGGAGCTGTTTTTT. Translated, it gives CASSLRSSGRLYTGELFF.

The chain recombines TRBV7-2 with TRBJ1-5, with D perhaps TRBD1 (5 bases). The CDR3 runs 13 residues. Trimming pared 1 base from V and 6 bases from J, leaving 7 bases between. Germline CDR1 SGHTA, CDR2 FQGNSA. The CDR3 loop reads CASSLEGVQPQHF. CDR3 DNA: TGTGCCAGCAGCTTAGAAGGGGTTCAGCCCCAGCATTTT.

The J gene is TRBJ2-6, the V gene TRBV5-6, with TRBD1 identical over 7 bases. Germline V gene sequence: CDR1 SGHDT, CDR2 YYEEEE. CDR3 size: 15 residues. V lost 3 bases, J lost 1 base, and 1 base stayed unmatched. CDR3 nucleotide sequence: TGTGCCAGCAGCTCAGGGGGTTCTGGGGCCAACGTCCTGACTTTC. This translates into CASSSGGSGANVLTF.

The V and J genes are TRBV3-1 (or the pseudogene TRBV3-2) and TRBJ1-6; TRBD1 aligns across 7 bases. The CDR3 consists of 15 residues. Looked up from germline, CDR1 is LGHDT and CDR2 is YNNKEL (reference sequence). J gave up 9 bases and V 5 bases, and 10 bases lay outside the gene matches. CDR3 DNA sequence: TGTGCCAGCAGCTCGGCGACAGGGAGGACTTCACCCCTCCACTTT. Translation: CASSSATGRTSPLHF.

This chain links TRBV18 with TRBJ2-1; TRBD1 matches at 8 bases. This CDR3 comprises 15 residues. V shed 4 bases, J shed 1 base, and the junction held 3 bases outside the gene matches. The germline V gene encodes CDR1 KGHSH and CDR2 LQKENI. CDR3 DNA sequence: TGTGCCAGCTCACGGGACAGGAATTCCTACAATGAGCAGTTCTTC. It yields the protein CASSRDRNSYNEQFF.

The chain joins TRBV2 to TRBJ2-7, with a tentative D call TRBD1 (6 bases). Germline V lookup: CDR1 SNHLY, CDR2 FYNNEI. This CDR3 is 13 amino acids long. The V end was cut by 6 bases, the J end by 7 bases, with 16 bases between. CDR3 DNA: TGTGCCAGCAGCCAGACCGGGACATTGGAGCAGTACGTC. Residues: CASSQTGTLEQYV.

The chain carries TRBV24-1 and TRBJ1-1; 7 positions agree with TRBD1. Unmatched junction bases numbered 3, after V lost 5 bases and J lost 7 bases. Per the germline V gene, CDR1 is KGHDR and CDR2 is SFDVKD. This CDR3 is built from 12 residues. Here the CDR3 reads CATSGRGREAFF. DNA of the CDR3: TGTGCCACCAGTGGAAGGGGGCGTGAAGCTTTCTTT.

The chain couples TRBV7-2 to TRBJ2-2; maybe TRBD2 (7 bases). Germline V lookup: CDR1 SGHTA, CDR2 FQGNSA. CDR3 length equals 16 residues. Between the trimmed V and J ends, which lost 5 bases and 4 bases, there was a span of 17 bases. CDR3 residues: CASSLLGGGGTGELFF. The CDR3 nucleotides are TGTGCCAGCAGCCTCCTCGGGGGAGGGGGCACCGGGGAGCTGTTTTTT.

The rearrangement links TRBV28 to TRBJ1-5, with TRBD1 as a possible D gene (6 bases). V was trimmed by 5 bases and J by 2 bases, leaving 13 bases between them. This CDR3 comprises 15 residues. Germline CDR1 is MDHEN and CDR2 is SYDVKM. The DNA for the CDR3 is TGTGCCAGCAGTACAGGGAGGTCGGGCAATCAGCCCCAGCATTTT. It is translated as CASSTGRSGNQPQHF. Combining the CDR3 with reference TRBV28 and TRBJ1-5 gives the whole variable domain DVKVTQSSRYLVKRTGEKVFLECVQDMDHENMFWYRQDPGLGLRLIYFSYDVKMKEKGDIPEGYSVSREKKERFSLILESASTNQTSMYLCASSTGRSGNQPQHFGDGTRLSIL.

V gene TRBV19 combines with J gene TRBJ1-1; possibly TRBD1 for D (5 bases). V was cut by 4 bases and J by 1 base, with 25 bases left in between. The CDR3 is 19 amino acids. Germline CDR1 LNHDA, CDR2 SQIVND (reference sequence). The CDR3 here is CASSTFHAPQGLPNTEAFF. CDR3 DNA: TGTGCCAGTAGTACCTTCCATGCCCCCCAGGGCTTACCGAACACTGAAGCTTTCTTT.

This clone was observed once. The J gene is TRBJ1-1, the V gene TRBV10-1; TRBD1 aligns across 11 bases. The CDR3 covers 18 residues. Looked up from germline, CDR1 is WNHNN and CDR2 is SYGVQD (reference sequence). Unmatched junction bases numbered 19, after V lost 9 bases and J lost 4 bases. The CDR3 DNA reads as TGCGCCAGGAGAGGTCGAGTCTATTTAGGGACAGGGGGCACTGAAGCTTTCTTT. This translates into CARRGRVYLGTGGTEAFF.

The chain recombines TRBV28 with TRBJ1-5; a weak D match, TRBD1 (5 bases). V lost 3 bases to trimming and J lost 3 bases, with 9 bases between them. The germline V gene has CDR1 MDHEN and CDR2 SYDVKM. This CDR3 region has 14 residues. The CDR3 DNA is TGTGCCAGCAGTTTGAGGGGCACCAATCAGCCCCAGCATTTT. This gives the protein CASSLRGTNQPQHF.

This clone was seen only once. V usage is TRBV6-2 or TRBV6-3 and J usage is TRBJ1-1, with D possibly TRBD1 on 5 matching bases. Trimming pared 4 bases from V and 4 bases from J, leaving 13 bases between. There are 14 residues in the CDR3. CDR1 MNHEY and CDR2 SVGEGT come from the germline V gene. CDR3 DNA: TGTGCCAGCAGTTCCCAGGGAAGGAGCACTGAAGCTTTCTTT. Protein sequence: CASSSQGRSTEAFF.

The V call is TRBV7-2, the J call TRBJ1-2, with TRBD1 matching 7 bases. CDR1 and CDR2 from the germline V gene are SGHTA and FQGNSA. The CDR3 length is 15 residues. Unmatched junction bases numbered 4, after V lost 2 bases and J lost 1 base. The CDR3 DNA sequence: TGTGCCAGCAGCTTAAGGACAGGTGGTAACTATGGCTACACCTTC. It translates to CASSLRTGGNYGYTF.

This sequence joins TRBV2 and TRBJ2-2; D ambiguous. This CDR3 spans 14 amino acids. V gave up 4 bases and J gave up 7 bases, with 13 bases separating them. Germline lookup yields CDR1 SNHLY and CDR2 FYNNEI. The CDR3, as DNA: TGTGCCAGCAGTGTTCGCAGCGACGGCGGGGAGCTGTTTTTT. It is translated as CASSVRSDGGELFF.

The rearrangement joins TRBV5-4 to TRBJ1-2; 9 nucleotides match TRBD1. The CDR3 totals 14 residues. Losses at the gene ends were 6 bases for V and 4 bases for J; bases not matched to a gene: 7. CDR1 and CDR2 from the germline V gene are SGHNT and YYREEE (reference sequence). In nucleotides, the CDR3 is TGTGCCAGCATCGTACAGGGGGCGGGCTATGGCTACACCTTC. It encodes CASIVQGAGYGYTF.

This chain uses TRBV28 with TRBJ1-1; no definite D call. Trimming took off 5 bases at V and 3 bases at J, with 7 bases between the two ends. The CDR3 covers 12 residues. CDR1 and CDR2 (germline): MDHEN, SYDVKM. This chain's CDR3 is CASSTIDTEAFF. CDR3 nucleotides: TGTGCCAGCAGTACGATCGACACTGAAGCTTTCTTT.

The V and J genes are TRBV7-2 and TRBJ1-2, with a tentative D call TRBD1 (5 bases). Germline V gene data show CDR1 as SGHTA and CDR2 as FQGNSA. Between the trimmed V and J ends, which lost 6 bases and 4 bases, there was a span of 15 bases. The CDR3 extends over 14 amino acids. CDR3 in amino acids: CASSPWGEGYGYTF. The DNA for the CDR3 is TGTGCCAGCAGTCCCTGGGGGGAGGGCTATGGCTACACCTTC.